The T cell receptor (beta chain) under discussion was sequenced for a study of blood T cell repertoires in COVID-19 (dated by TCRdb to 2020 to 2021). For the study in its entirety: Samples covering the acute and convalescent phases of COVID-19 were provided by collaborators in the United States, Italy and Spain. The repertoires were released in a freely available public database intended as a resource for research on the immune response to SARS-CoV-2. Deeply sampled blood TCRbeta repertoires from subjects exposed to, actively infected with, or recovered from COVID-19 were included in the dataset. Where available, HLA class I and class II types were obtained from metadata supplied by the sample provider rather than from assay-based typing. A de-identified subject ID, COVID-19 status, age in years and sex were almost always included in the sample metadata. Samples came from the ongoing ImmuneRACE study (first 160 participants) plus 1,254 subjects from 6 global collaborators. The prospective study material was composed of cDNA or gDNA derived from T cells, B-cell-depleted T cells, or PBMCs. What the work shows at the level of the full study, not this receptor alone: The quantity of clinical and demographic metadata differed by source and by participant and was supplied without curation.

Notes on this clone: The antigen it recognizes is unknown. Within one base of it there is no much larger clone, and no base qualities were kept.

The immunoSEQ Assay, a bias-controlled multiplex PCR, was used to amplify TCRbeta CDR3 regions from genomic DNA. On the authors' methods: Nucleated cell counts per sample were estimated from amplification of reference gene primers within the assay. To quantify the absolute abundance of each unique TCRbeta CDR3 rearrangement, sequence reads were collapsed and filtered. For each sample, productive Simpson clonality was calculated by taking the square root of Simpson's diversity index across productive rearrangements. Here the immuneACCESS table is served through TCRdb, limited to in-frame sequences with V and J called. Missing clones are a known gap in these copies; in checked studies unresolved V genes cover under half, and the rest lacks a known reason. The V and J calls and clone size are taken from that table; D and trimming were inferred from the DNA. For this sample there are under 95,000 clones; approximately 90% appear just once. The top ten clonotypes cover 2% to 3% of the sample.

One collaborating source in Seattle enrolled patients while the patients were actively infected and followed the patients over time throughout the course of disease. Whole blood was collected in K2EDTA tubes by collaborating institutions according to the institutions' own protocols. For TCRbeta analysis, collaborator samples were shipped as frozen whole blood, as isolated PBMCs, or as DNA extracted from either sample type. Trimming at the junction amounts to 6 bases on V and 4 bases on J, and the germline ends lie 18 bases apart. The germline V gene yields MNHEY for CDR1 and SVGAGI for CDR2. Including the terminal cysteine and phenylalanine, the CDR3 comprises 15 residues. Just the 45-base CDR3 DNA is kept, in frame starting at base 1.

The origin of this receptor is a man aged 50-59 years with COVID-19, enrolled during active disease. The chain is made from TRBV6-5 and TRBJ1-2; perhaps TRBD1 is the D gene, with 5 bases matching. Input material: peripheral blood. The CDR3 has the sequence CASSRVGAPSYGYTF. In nucleotides, the sequence is TGTGCCAGCAGCCGGGTAGGGGCACCTAGCTATGGCTACACCTTC.